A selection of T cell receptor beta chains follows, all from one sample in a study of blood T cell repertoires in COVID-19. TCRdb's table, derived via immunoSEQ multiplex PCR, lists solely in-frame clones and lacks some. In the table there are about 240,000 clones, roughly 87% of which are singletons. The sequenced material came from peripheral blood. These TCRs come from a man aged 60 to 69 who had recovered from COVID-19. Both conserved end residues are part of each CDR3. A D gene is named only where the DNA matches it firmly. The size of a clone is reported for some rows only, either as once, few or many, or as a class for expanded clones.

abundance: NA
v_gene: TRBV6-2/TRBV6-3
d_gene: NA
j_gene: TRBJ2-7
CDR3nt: TGTGCCAGCAGTTACATATTAGTCCACGAGCAGTACTTC
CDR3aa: CASSYILVHEQYF

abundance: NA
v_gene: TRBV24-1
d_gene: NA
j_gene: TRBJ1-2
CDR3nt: TGTGCCACCAGTGAAGCCGGGGGGAACTATGGCTACACCTTC
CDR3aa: CATSEAGGNYGYTF

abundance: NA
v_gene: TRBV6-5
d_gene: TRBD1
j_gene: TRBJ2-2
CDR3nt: TGTGCCAGCAGTTCAAAGACAGGGTGGAGCGGGGAGCTGTTTTTT
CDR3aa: CASSSKTGWSGELFF

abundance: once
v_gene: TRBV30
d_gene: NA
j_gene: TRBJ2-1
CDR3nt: TGTGCCTGGAGTCCCATGGACAAGAATGAGCAGTTCTTC
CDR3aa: CAWSPMDKNEQFF

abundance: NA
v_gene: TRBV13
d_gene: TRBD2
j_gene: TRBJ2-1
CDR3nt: TGTGCCAGCAGCGGAACCCCCTTAGCGGGGGCTACATACAATGAGCAGTTCTTC
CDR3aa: CASSGTPLAGATYNEQFF

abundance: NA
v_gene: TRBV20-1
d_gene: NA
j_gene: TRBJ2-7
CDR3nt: TGCAGTGCTAGTTCCGGGACACCTTCCTACGAGCAGTACTTC
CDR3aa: CSASSGTPSYEQYF

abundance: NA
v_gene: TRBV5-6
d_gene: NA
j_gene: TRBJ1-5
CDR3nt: TGTGCCAGCAGCCCGGGGGGGGCGCGGAATCAGCCCCAGCATTTT
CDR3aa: CASSPGGARNQPQHF

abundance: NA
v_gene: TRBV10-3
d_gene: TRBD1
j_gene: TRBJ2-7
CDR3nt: TGTGCCACCGGGACAGGGGGTATCAACGAGCAGTACTTC
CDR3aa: CATGTGGINEQYF

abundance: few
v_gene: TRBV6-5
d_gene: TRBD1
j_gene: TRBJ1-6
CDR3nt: TGTGCCAGCAGAGGGACAGGGGCCTATAATTCACCCCTCCACTTT
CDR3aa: CASRGTGAYNSPLHF

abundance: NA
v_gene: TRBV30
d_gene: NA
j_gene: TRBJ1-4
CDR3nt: TGTGCCTGGAGTGCGGGGACAGAAAAACTGTTTTTT
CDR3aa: CAWSAGTEKLFF

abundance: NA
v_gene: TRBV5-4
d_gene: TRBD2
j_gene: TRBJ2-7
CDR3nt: TGTGCCAGCAGTATAGCGGGGGGGCGTTACGAGCAGTACTTC
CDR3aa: CASSIAGGRYEQYF

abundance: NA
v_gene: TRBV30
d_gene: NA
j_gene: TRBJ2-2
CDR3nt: TGTGCCTGGAGTGCTGCTACCGCGGGCACCGGGGAGCTGTTTTTT
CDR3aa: CAWSAATAGTGELFF